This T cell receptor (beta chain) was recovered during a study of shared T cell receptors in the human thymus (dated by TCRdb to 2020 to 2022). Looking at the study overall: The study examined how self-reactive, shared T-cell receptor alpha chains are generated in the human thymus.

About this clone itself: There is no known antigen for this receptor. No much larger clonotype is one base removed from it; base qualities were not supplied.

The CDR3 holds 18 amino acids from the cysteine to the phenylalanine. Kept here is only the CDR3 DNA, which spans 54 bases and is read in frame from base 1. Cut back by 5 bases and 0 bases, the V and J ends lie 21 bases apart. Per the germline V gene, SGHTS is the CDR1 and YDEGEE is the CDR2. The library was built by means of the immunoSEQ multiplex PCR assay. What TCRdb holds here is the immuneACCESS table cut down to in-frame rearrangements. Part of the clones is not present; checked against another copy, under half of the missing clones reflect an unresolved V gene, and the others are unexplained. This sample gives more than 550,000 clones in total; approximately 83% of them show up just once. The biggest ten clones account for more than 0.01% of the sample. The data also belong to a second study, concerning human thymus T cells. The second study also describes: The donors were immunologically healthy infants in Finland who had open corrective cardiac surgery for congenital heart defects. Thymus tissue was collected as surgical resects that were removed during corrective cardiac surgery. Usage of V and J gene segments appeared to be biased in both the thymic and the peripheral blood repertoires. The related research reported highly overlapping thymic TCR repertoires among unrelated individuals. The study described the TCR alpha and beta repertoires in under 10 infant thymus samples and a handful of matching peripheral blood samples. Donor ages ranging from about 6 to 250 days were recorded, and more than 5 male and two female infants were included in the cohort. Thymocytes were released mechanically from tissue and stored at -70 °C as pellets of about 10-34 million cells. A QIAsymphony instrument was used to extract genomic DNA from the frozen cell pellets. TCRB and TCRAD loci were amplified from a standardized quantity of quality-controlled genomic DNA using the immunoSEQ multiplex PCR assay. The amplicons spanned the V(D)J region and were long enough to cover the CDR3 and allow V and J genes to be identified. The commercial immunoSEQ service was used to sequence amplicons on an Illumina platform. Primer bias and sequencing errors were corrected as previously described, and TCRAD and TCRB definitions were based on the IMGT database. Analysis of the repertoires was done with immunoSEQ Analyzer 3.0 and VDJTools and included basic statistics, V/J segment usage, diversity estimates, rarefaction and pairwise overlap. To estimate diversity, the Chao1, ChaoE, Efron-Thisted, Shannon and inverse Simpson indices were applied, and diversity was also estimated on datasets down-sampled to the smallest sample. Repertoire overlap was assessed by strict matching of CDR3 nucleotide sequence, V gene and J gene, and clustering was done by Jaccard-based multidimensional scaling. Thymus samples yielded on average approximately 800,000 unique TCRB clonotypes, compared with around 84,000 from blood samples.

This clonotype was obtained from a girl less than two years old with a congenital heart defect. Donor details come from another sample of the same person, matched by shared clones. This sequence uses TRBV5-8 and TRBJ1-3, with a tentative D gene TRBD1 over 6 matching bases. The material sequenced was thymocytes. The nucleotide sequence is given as TGTGCCAGCAGTCAGCGACCGGACAGTCTCAGCTCTGGAAACACCATATATTTT. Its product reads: CASSQRPDSLSSGNTIYF.